This T cell receptor beta chain derives from a study of OX40 agonist ivuxolimab in advanced cancers. About the research overall: Three patients showed partial responses: one hepatocellular carcinoma and two cutaneous melanoma cases. Study-level points and caveats: Partial responders receiving 0.1-3.0 mg/kg showed among the lowest clonal expansion. Certain nonresponders additionally had low normalized T-cell clonal expansion.

Clones were read by immunoSEQ multiplex PCR, and TCRdb kept only the in-frame ones, dropping some. In the table there are just under 80,000 clones, about 91% of which are singletons. As to this clone: The antigen remains undetermined.

The investigators sampled blood at baseline, at cycle 4 day 1, and at cycle 7 day 1. Germline-derived CDR1 and CDR2 are LNHDA and SQIVND (reference sequence). This CDR3 contains 13 residues. V was cut by 0 bases and J by 7 bases, with 7 bases left in between. The sequence was obtained from an adult with an advanced solid tumor such as melanoma, head and neck, liver or kidney cancer. The sequenced sample was CD4+ or CD8+ T cells sorted from blood, obtained in a trial of the OX40 agonist ivuxolimab. The genes are TRBV19 and TRBJ2-1; D remains ambiguous. Here the CDR3 reads CASSIDTMNEQFF. The CDR3 nucleotides read TGTGCCAGTAGTATAGATACCATGAATGAGCAGTTCTTC.